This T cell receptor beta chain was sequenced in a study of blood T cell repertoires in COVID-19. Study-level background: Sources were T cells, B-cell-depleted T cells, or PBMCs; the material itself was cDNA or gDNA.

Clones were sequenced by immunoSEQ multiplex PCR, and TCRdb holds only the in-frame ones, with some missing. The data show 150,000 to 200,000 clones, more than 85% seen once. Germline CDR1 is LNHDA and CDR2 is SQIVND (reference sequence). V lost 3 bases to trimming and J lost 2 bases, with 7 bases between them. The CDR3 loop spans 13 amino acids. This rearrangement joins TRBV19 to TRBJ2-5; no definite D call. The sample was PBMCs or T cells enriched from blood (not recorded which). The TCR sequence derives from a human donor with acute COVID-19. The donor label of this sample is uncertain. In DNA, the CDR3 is TGTGCCAGTAGTATCCCCAGTCAAGAGACCCAGTACTTC. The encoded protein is CASSIPSQETQYF.